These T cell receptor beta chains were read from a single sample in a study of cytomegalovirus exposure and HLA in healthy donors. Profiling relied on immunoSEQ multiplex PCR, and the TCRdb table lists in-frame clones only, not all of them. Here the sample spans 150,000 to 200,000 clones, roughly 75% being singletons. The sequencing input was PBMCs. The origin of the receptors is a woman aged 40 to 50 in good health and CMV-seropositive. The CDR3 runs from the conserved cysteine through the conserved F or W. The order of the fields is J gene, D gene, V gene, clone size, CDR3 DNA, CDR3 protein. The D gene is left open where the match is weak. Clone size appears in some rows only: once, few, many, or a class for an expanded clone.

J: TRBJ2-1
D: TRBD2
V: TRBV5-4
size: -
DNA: TGTGCCAGCAGCTTGGGGACTAGCGGGCCTCTTGGGGAGCAGTTCTTC
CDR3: CASSLGTSGPLGEQFF

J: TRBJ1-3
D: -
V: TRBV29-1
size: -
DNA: TGCAGCGTTACCCATTCGGGGGGAGACACCATATATTTT
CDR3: CSVTHSGGDTIYF

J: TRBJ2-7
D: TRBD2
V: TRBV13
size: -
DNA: TGTGCCAGCAGCTCCTCCGAGCTCGGGACTAGCGGACTCTCCTACGAGCAGTACTTC
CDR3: CASSSSELGTSGLSYEQYF

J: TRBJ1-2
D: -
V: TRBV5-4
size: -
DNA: TGTGCCAGCAGCACGGACAGTAACTATGGCTACACCTTC
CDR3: CASSTDSNYGYTF

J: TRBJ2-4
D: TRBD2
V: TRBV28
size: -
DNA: TGTGCCAGCAGTATCCAGCGGGAGGCCAAAAACATTCAGTACTTC
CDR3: CASSIQREAKNIQYF

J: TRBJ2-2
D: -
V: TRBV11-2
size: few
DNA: TGTGCCAGCAGCCCCTACGGGACTCAGAGCGGCGGGGAGCTGTTTTTT
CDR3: CASSPYGTQSGGELFF

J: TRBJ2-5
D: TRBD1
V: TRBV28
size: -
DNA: TGTGCCAGCAGTTCTCAGGGGGCTGGGGGGACCCAGTACTTC
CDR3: CASSSQGAGGTQYF

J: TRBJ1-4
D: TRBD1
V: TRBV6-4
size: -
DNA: TGTGCCAGCTACAGGGGACCTAATGAAAAACTGTTTTTT
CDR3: CASYRGPNEKLFF

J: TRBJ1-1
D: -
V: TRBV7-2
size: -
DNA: TGTGCCAGCAGCTTAAGTGGGGCGACCACTGAAGCTTTCTTT
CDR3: CASSLSGATTEAFF

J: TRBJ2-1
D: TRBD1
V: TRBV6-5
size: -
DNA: TGTGCCAGCAGACTCGACAGGGATTCCTACAATGAGCAGTTCTTC
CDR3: CASRLDRDSYNEQFF

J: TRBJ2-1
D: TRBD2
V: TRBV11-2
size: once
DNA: TGTGCCAGCAGCTTAGGGTCCTCTCTAGCGGGCTTAAGGAATGAGCAGTTCTTC
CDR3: CASSLGSSLAGLRNEQFF

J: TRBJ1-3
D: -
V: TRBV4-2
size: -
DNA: TGTGCCAGCAGCCAAGTGTTGGGGCAGTGGGCTGGAAACACCATATATTTT
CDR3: CASSQVLGQWAGNTIYF

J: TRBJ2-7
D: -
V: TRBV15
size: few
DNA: TGTGCCACCAGCAAGTTACGGGAACACGAGCAGTACTTC
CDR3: CATSKLREHEQYF

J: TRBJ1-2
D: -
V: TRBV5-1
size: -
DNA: TGCGCCAGCAGCTTGATGGGAGGAGGCTACACCTTT
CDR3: CASSLMGGGYTF

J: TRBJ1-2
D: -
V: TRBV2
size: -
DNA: TGTGCCAGCCAACAGGCTGGTGGCTACACCTTC
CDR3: CASQQAGGYTF

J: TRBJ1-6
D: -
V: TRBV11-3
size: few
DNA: TGTGCCAGCAGCCTTACAGGGCGATCACCCCTCCACTTT
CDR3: CASSLTGRSPLHF